This TCR beta chain was profiled in a study of blood T cell repertoires in COVID-19. Whole-study context: Sites in the United States, Italy and Spain provided acute and convalescent COVID-19 samples. PBMCs, B-cell-depleted T cells, or T cells were the source of the cDNA or gDNA that made up the material.

The CDR3 is 19 residues long. Trimming removed 0 bases at V and 0 bases at J, with 19 bases between. From germline, CDR1 is ENHRY and CDR2 SYGVKD. Authors' processing steps: Cell counts per sample came from amplifying reference gene primers. Clones were read by immunoSEQ multiplex PCR, and TCRdb kept only the in-frame ones, dropping some. That table furnishes V, J and clone size, whereas the DNA furnished D and trimming. The repertoire holds about 180,000 clones, with approximately 86% as singletons. The specimen sequenced was peripheral blood. The chain employs TRBV10-3 and TRBJ2-3, with D possibly matching TRBD1 (5 bases). The sequence came from a woman younger than 45 with active or convalescent COVID-19. The CDR3 nucleotides are TGTGCCATCAGTGAGTCAGGAACAGGATCCTCTTTTAGCACAGATACGCAGTATTTT. It specifies CAISESGTGSSFSTDTQYF.